Reported below is one T cell receptor beta chain. Time point in this sample: patch test 1, 2 weeks after DPC sensitization. Treatment reported: therapeutic diphenylcyclopropenone sensitization with weekly scalp DPC. TCRdb passed the RACE reads through MiXCR, listing each CDR3 protein once. The top ten hold about 2.4% of the sample, which has roughly 86,000 distinct CDR3 sequences, over 9.5% seen once. This sample is drawn from a study of human T cells and chemical hapten exposure. This sequence was found in a middle-aged man with alopecia areata. Some clones in this sample may be carry-over from other donors' samples. Sequenced material: whole blood, taken in connection with sensitization to the hapten diphenylcyclopropenone (DPC).

CDR3 DNA: TGCAGCGTCGCAGGGGGCTCCTACAATGAGCAGTTCTTC. This codes for CSVAGGSYNEQFF. The chain links TRBV29-1 to TRBJ2-1; 7 bases are a match to TRBD1. The CDR3 totals 13 residues. After removal of 6 bases from V and 0 bases from J, the junction contained 2 bases not matched to a gene. Germline assignment: CDR1 SQVTM and CDR2 ANQGSEA.